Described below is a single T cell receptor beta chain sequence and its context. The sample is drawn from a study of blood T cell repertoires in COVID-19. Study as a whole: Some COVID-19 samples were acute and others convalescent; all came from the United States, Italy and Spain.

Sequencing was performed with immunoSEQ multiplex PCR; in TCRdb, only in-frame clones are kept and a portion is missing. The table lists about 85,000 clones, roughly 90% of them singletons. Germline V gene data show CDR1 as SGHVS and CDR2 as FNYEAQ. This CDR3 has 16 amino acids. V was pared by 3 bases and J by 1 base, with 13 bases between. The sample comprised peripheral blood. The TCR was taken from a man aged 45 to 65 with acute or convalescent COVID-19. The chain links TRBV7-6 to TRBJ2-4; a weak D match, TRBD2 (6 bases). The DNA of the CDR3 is TGTGCCAGCAGCTTGGGGACTCTAGGGGCCAAAAACATTCAGTACTTC. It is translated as CASSLGTLGAKNIQYF. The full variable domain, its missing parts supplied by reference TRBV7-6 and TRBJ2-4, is GAGVSQSPRYKVTKRGQDVALRCDPISGHVSLYWYRQALGQGPEFLTYFNYEAQQDKSGLPNDRFSAERPEGSISTLTIQRTEQRDSAMYRCASSLGTLGAKNIQYFGAGTRLSVL.